This TCR beta chain was captured by sequencing in a study of cytomegalovirus exposure and HLA in healthy donors. General study findings and limits: Among TCR beta chains, those listed as cytomegalovirus-associated numbered about 160. A later analysis reportedly found that, within productive TCRs, an Asian-associated ancestry cluster had fewer N-insertions than the mean observed across the approximately 670 donors. Within an earlier analysis, most TCR beta V segments proved productive either about 87% or about 30% of the time.

The primer mix had 60 Vbeta and 13 Jbeta primers. Sequencing used immunoSEQ multiplex PCR; TCRdb keeps in-frame clones, though not all of them. This sample has roughly 200,000 clones; 60% to 85% occur once, and the top ten carry about 2.7%. V was pared by 1 base and J by 6 bases, with 15 bases between. The germline gives CDR1 SGHAT, CDR2 FQNNGV. The CDR3 is made up of 15 amino acids. Note on this clone: Its specificity is not known.

The chain couples TRBV11-2 to TRBJ1-1, with a weak D call TRBD1 (5 bases). Sequencing input: PBMCs. The sequence came from a male donor in good health and CMV-seronegative. CDR3 nucleotide sequence: TGTGCCAGCAGCTTAGGGGGGGGGATAGGAGCTGAAGCTTTCTTT. Translation gives CASSLGGGIGAEAFF.